This TCR beta chain was captured by sequencing in a study of regulatory T cells in long-lasting Graves disease (dated by TCRdb to about 2021). As for the study more broadly: To count as having persistent Graves' disease, a patient had to have received antithyroid drug treatment for over 5 years with TSH receptor autoantibodies remaining persistently positive. TCR sequencing covered some 13 persistent and around 20 newly diagnosed Graves' disease patients, about 35 samples in total. Peripheral blood TCR sequencing and RNA sequencing compared persistent Graves' disease patients with newly diagnosed Graves' disease patients. In the clinical cohort, patients with persistent Graves' disease had used antithyroid drugs for an average of roughly ten years. The study took place in China and was registered as a clinical trial.

Library preparation was by multiplex PCR. Sequenced using an Illumina HiSeq 4000. CDR3 regions were amplified by Arm-PCR with iRepertoire HTBI primers to construct TCR beta libraries. Before sequencing, the PCR products went through gel purification. The authors processed their data as follows. Across samples, roughly 60 TRBV and 14 TRBJ segments were identified and used for gene usage analysis of CDR3 amino acid clonotypes. COPE and FqMerger were used to merge filtered high-quality paired reads into contigs. BLAST was used to align contigs to IMGT TRBV, TRBD and TRBJ reference genes, and CDR3 was defined according to IMGT. Highly expanded clones were defined as clonotypes with a frequency above 0.1%. Shannon entropy served as the measure of repertoire diversity, while the Gini coefficient captured V-J evenness. Clonotypes shared by more than one individual were considered public. TCRdb took the public reads, trimmed them with fastp at Q25, ran MiXCR for clone calling and kept in-frame beta chains. Identical CDR3 proteins give one entry, which carries the most common genes and DNA. TCRdb, not the original authors, processed these V and J calls. The sample includes 300,000 to 400,000 distinct CDR3 sequences, with about 20% observed a single time. Roughly 27% of the sample is taken by the ten largest.

This clonotype was detected a few times. No antigen is known for it. Per-base quality was not reported, and no clone a single base away is much larger than it. The paper as a whole reports these results and caveats: Patients with persistent disease shared more public clonotypes (about 3,000) than newly diagnosed patients did (966). Because the primary lesion, thyroid tissue, could not be accessed, the study looked at peripheral blood alone. Compared with newly diagnosed patients, persistent Graves' disease patients had lower TCR Shannon entropy and fewer highly expanded clones, which suggests clonal expansion. Sequencing and analysis were restricted to the TCR beta chain. The authors noted that the small sample size was a limitation that may lower accuracy.

What the time point label conveys for this sample: persistent/refractory GD, antithyroid drugs over 5 years with positive TRAb. For both TCR sequencing and RNA sequencing, RNA was extracted from PBMCs using TRIzol. The diagnosis of Graves' disease followed American Thyroid Association guidelines. The patients came from an endocrinology department in Xi'an, China. From each patient, around 9 milliliters of peripheral blood was collected into an EDTA anticoagulant tube. PBMCs were isolated by Ficoll Paque Plus density gradient separation without further T cell sorting. An Agilent 2100 Bioanalyzer and agarose gel were used to check RNA quality, and a NanoDrop 2000 was used to measure RNA concentration. The TCR originated in a female donor with Graves disease. This sample comprised peripheral blood mononuclear cells (PBMCs), obtained when the disease was refractory, from a patient treated with antithyroid drugs.

The CDR3 reads as follows: CASSIDRGISEQYF. In nucleotide form, the sequence is TGTGCCAGTAGTATCGACAGGGGAATCAGCGAGCAGTACTTC. The receptor chain draws on TRBV19 and TRBJ2-7, with 8 middle bases fitting TRBD1. The CDR3 measures 14 amino acids from cysteine to phenylalanine. Just the 42-base CDR3 DNA is kept, in frame starting at base 1. Trimmed from V: 3 bases; trimmed from J: 6 bases; junction bases lacking a gene match: 7. The germline V gene (reference sequence) provides CDR1 LNHDA and CDR2 SQIVND.